This T cell receptor beta chain was profiled in a study of blood T cell repertoires in COVID-19 (dated by TCRdb to about 2020). Study-wide context: Samples from collaborators originated in the United States, Italy and Spain and spanned both the acute and convalescent phases of COVID-19. Where available, HLA class I and class II types were taken from metadata supplied by the sample provider and were not determined by assay-based typing. The prospective study material was composed of cDNA or gDNA derived from T cells, B-cell-depleted T cells, or PBMCs. A freely available public database, intended as a resource for researchers studying the immune response to SARS-CoV-2, is where the repertoires were released. Samples were obtained from the ongoing ImmuneRACE study (first 160 participants) and from 950 to 1,500 subjects provided by 6 global collaborators. A de-identified subject ID, COVID-19 status, age in years and sex were almost always included in the sample metadata. Deeply sampled blood TCRbeta repertoires from subjects exposed to, actively infected with, or recovered from COVID-19 were included in the dataset. What the authors observed across the whole study: The quantity of clinical and demographic metadata differed by source and by participant and was supplied without curation.

TCRbeta CDR3 regions were amplified from genomic DNA by means of the immunoSEQ Assay, a bias-controlled multiplex PCR. In the authors' own workflow: The number of nucleated cells in each sample was estimated from the amplification of reference gene primers within the assay. To quantify the absolute abundance of each unique TCRbeta CDR3 rearrangement, sequence reads were collapsed and filtered. For each sample, productive Simpson clonality was calculated as the square root of Simpson's diversity index over productive rearrangements. The clones in this table, taken by TCRdb from immuneACCESS, are in-frame only. Not every clone is retained; where verified, under half of the shortfall comes from an unresolved V gene, and the cause of the rest is unknown. D and trimming come from the DNA, and the V and J calls and clone size come from that table. The sample includes about 300,000 clones, with approximately 88% observed a single time. 1.5% to 2% of the sample is taken by the ten largest.

For this chain, trimming is 8 bases at the V end and 8 bases at the J end, and the number of junction bases without a gene match is 6. The CDR3 starts with the cysteine, ends with the phenylalanine, and has 14 residues. Only the CDR3 part of the read is kept: 42 bases, read in frame from the first base. According to the germline V gene, CDR1 reads MGHDK and CDR2 reads SYGVNS. Turning to this clone: Its antigen is unknown. No much larger clonotype is one base removed from it; base qualities were not supplied.

One collaborating source in Seattle enrolled patients during active infection and followed them longitudinally through the course of disease. The collaborating institutions used their own protocols to collect whole blood in K2EDTA tubes. For TCRbeta analysis, collaborator samples were shipped as frozen whole blood, as isolated PBMCs, or as DNA extracted from either sample type. The sequencing input was peripheral blood. The receptor chain draws on TRBV25-1 and TRBJ2-1, and TRBD2 matches 13 of the central bases. This sequence was found in a woman in her thirties with COVID-19, enrolled during active disease. The bases are TGTGCCAGCCAACTAGCGGGGGGGCTTGATGAGCAGTTCTTC. Its coded protein is CASQLAGGLDEQFF.